Shown below are 5 T cell receptor beta chains from a single sample sequenced in a study of cytomegalovirus exposure and HLA in healthy donors. The PCR contained 60 Vbeta and 13 Jbeta primers. The data were produced by immunoSEQ multiplex PCR, yet TCRdb's version contains in-frame clones alone and is incomplete. The sample consists of 180,000 or so clones, 75% to 90% of them appearing once. Sequencing was performed on PBMCs. These receptor sequences come from a young man in good health and CMV-seropositive.

The CDR3 DNA reads as TGTGCCAGCAGCTTAGACGCGCTCACAGATACGCAGTATTTT. This translates into CASSLDALTDTQYF. This chain links TRBV7-2 with TRBJ2-3; D unclear. CDR1 SGHTA and CDR2 FQGNSA come from the germline V gene. Trimming left V 1 base short and J 2 bases short, with 7 bases between. The CDR3 sequence is 14 residues long.

This sequence joins TRBV9 and TRBJ2-3; 11 bases align to TRBD2. V lost 0 bases to trimming and J lost 4 bases; unmatched junction nucleotides: 4. CDR3 length equals 16 residues. Germline lookup yields CDR1 SGDLS and CDR2 YYNGEE. The CDR3 spells CASSVGLAGSSDTQYF. CDR3 sequence (DNA): TGTGCCAGCAGCGTAGGACTAGCGGGGTCGTCAGATACGCAGTATTTT.

This chain uses TRBV2 with TRBJ2-1; 7 bases match TRBD2. This CDR3 is 15 amino acids long. V was pared by 0 bases and J by 7 bases, with 6 bases of the junction left unmatched. Germline CDR1 is SNHLY and CDR2 is FYNNEI. For the CDR3, the DNA is TGTGCCAGCAGTGAAGCAGGGTGGGGAGGGAATGAGCAGTTCTTC. Translation gives CASSEAGWGGNEQFF.

Written as DNA, the CDR3 is TGCGCCAGCCCCTCGGGAGGAGGTACAGATACGCAGTATTTT. Translation: CASPSGGGTDTQYF. The rearrangement joins TRBV10-2 to TRBJ2-3; 7 nucleotides match TRBD2. Germline V lookup: CDR1 WSHSY, CDR2 SAAADI. The CDR3 has 14 amino acids. The junction had 8 bases not matched to a gene; V was cut back by 8 bases and J by 3 bases.

This clone has just one count. The chain couples TRBV6-1 to TRBJ1-5, with D possibly matching TRBD1 (5 bases). The germline gives CDR1 MNHNS, CDR2 SASEGT. Deletions cut 8 bases from V and 7 bases from J, with 15 bases between. This CDR3 region has 13 residues. The DNA of the CDR3 is TGTGCCAGCGGTTTGGCGGCAGGGCAGCCCCAGCATTTT. Amino acids: CASGLAAGQPQHF.